Following are 23 T cell receptor beta chains from one sample sequenced in a study of monozygotic twins with inflammatory bowel disease. TCRdb derives one entry per CDR3 protein from the 5' RACE reads, leaving out DNA. The sample table sets out a few hundred thousand distinct CDR3 sequences. Sample: blood. These receptors were collected from a human donor with ulcerative colitis or Crohn's disease, or a healthy co-twin of an affected twin (not recorded which).

The rearrangement uses TRBV27 and TRBJ1-1; the TCRdb D gene call, TRBD1, has no DNA to confirm it. There are 14 residues in the CDR3. Per germline, CDR1 MNHEY and CDR2 SMNVEV (reference sequence). CDR3 region: CASSWTAYNTEAFF.

The V gene is TRBV18, the J gene TRBJ2-7; the D gene TCRdb calls, TRBD1, cannot be checked with no DNA. Germline-derived CDR1 and CDR2 are KGHSH and LQKENI. The CDR3 is made up of 14 amino acids. CDR3 loop: CASSKQGADYEQYF. Full variable domain (remainder filled in from reference TRBV18 and TRBJ2-7): NAGVMQNPRHLVRRRGQEARLRCSPMKGHSHVYWYRQLPEEGLKFMVYLQKENIIDESGMPKERFSAEFPKEGPSILRIQQVVRGDSAAYFCASSKQGADYEQYFGPGTRLTVT.

The chain combines TRBV10-3 with TRBJ2-7; there is no DNA to check the TCRdb D call of TRBD1. The CDR3 sequence is 14 residues long. From germline, CDR1 is ENHRY and CDR2 SYGVKD. This chain's CDR3 is CAISGGLSSYEQYF.

V is TRBV11-2 and J is TRBJ2-3; TCRdb designates TRBD1, a call that cannot be tested without DNA. CDR1 and CDR2 (germline): SGHAT, FQNNGV. The CDR3 spans 15 residues. This chain's CDR3 is CASSYGGMSTDTQYF.

The CDR3 sequence is CSVDTGWNEQFF. The chain joins TRBV29-1 to TRBJ2-1; with no DNA, the TCRdb D assignment of TRBD1 cannot be verified. The CDR3 loop spans 12 amino acids. Germline V gene data show CDR1 as SQVTM and CDR2 as ANQGSEA.

The chain combines TRBV19 with TRBJ2-1; checking the TCRdb D call of TRBD2 is not possible without DNA. The CDR3 covers 15 residues. CDR1 LNHDA and CDR2 SQIVND come from the germline V gene (reference sequence). CDR3 loop: CASSIILAGINEQFF.

The chain uses TRBV20-1 and TRBJ1-3. The CDR3 runs 15 residues. In germline, CDR1 is DFQATT, CDR2 SNEGSKA (reference sequence). CDR3 sequence reads: CSAKPWHYSGNTIYF.

V usage is TRBV20-1 and J usage is TRBJ2-5; TCRdb selects TRBD1, and the lack of DNA leaves this call unchecked. CDR1 DFQATT and CDR2 SNEGSKA come from the germline V gene (reference sequence). CDR3 size: 12 residues. The CDR3 loop is CSAKGGEETQYF.

The chain joins TRBV4-2 to TRBJ1-5. CDR3 size: 13 residues. Germline CDR1 reads LGHNA; CDR2 reads YNFKEQ. CDR3 sequence: CASSQSISQPQHF.

V and J are TRBV6-1 and TRBJ1-6; there is no DNA to check the TCRdb D call of TRBD1. Germline lookup yields CDR1 MNHNS and CDR2 SASEGT. The CDR3 spans 14 residues. The CDR3 sequence: CASSPRTGYSPLHF.

The gene calls are TRBV4-2 and TRBJ2-7; there is no DNA to check the TCRdb D call of TRBD2. The CDR3 runs to 17 residues. Germline lookup yields CDR1 LGHNA and CDR2 YNFKEQ. CDR3 protein: CASSQGEQRGGHIEQYF.

This sequence joins TRBV6-5 and TRBJ1-5; checking the TCRdb D call of TRBD1 is not possible without DNA. CDR3 size: 14 residues. Per the germline V gene, CDR1 is MNHEY and CDR2 is SVGAGI. The CDR3 loop is CASSSDTSNQPQHF.

The V and J genes are TRBV6-5 and TRBJ1-2. This CDR3 contains 13 residues. The germline gives CDR1 MNHEY, CDR2 SVGAGI. The CDR3 spells CASTSGRTYGYTF.

V usage is TRBV27 and J usage is TRBJ1-6. This CDR3 has 14 residues. Germline CDR1 reads MNHEY; CDR2 reads SMNVEV (reference sequence). The CDR3 here is CASSFQTWQSPLHF.

V gene TRBV2 combines with J gene TRBJ1-2. The CDR3 length is 12 residues. Germline loops: CDR1 SNHLY, CDR2 FYNNEI. CDR3 loop: CASSQTRYGYTF.

The chain recombines TRBV3-1 with TRBJ2-7; lacking DNA, the TRBD1 call made by TCRdb goes unchecked. There are 17 residues in the CDR3. CDR1 and CDR2 from the germline V gene are LGHDT and YNNKEL (reference sequence). CDR3 loop: CASSQNLDRDRPYEQYF.

V gene TRBV12-3 or TRBV12-4 combines with J gene TRBJ2-7; the TCRdb D gene call, TRBD1, has no DNA to confirm it. This CDR3 has 16 residues. CDR3 protein: CASSPPGAYGSYEQYF.

The chain combines TRBV29-1 with TRBJ2-7; lacking DNA, the TRBD2 call made by TCRdb goes unchecked. Germline assignment: CDR1 SQVTM and CDR2 ANQGSEA. This CDR3 region has 14 residues. The CDR3 sequence is CSVLKGEGLREQYF.

This sequence joins TRBV5-1 and TRBJ1-3; lacking DNA, the TRBD1 call made by TCRdb goes unchecked. CDR3 length: 18 amino acids. Germline CDR1 and CDR2: SGHRS and YFSETQ. The CDR3 protein is CASSGKTGNEASGNTIYF.

The gene calls are TRBV20-1 and TRBJ1-1; TCRdb lists TRBD1, though no DNA is available to test this call. CDR3 length equals 15 residues. Germline V gene data show CDR1 as DFQATT and CDR2 as SNEGSKA (reference sequence). CDR3 protein: CSAPDRNQGATEAFF.

The chain recombines TRBV20-1 with TRBJ1-2; TCRdb indicates TRBD1, and absent DNA this call remains unverified. CDR1 is DFQATT and CDR2 is SNEGSKA in the germline V gene (reference sequence). The CDR3 runs 14 residues. This chain's CDR3 is CSAVTTGSGDGYTF.

J is TRBJ1-1 and V is TRBV2; without DNA, the TCRdb call of TRBD1 cannot be checked. The CDR3 runs to 13 residues. In germline, CDR1 is SNHLY, CDR2 FYNNEI. This CDR3 reads CASSTQWGAEAFF.

The V gene is TRBV25-1, the J gene TRBJ1-1. Looked up from germline, CDR1 is MGHDK and CDR2 is SYGVNS. The CDR3 has 13 amino acids. The CDR3 loop reads CASSEYRGTEAFF. The whole variable domain, remainder taken from reference TRBV25-1 and TRBJ1-1, is EADIYQTPRYLVIGTGKKITLECSQTMGHDKMYWYQQDPGMELHLIHYSYGVNSTEKGDLSSESTVSRIRTEHFPLTLESARPSHTSQYLCASSEYRGTEAFFGQGTRLTVV.